The 14 T cell receptor beta chains below all came from one sample that was sequenced in a study of T-cell memory formation after mild COVID-19. Each CDR3 protein gets one entry after TCRdb re-called the 5' RACE reads with MiXCR. The sample has 350,000 to 450,000 distinct CDR3 sequences, around 19% seen once. The sequencing input was PBMCs or a T cell subset sorted from them (not recorded which). These receptors were obtained from an adult woman who had mild COVID-19 (a few samples of this study predate the infection). Cell type and time point are not known.

This clonotype was counted only a few times. This chain links TRBV4-1 with TRBJ2-5, with a weak D call TRBD1 (7 bases). Germline CDR1 reads MGHRA; CDR2 reads YSYEKL. The length of the CDR3 is 17 residues. V was shortened by 1 base and J by 2 bases, with 17 bases between the two germline ends. This CDR3 reads CASSQGSSQGGQETQYF. As DNA, the CDR3 is TGCGCCAGCAGCCAAGGTTCTTCCCAGGGGGGACAAGAGACCCAGTACTTC.

The J gene is TRBJ2-7, the V gene TRBV29-1; tentative D call: TRBD1 (6 bases). The CDR3 runs to 13 residues. The V gene's germline CDR1 is SQVTM and CDR2 ANQGSEA. The ends were cut back, 6 bases at V and 0 bases at J, with 12 bases in the middle. The CDR3 DNA sequence: TGCAGCGTCCTGGACAGACGCTCCTACGAGCAGTACTTC. Translation: CSVLDRRSYEQYF.

There are a few counts of this clonotype. This sequence joins TRBV5-1 and TRBJ2-1; the match to TRBD2 covers 9 bases. J gave up 3 bases and V 0 bases, and 10 bases lay outside the gene matches. This CDR3 contains 18 residues. The germline gives CDR1 SGHRS, CDR2 YFSETQ. CDR3 region: CASSLGYPRGGNYNEQFF. CDR3 DNA sequence: TGCGCCAGCAGCTTGGGATACCCGCGGGGGGGCAACTACAATGAGCAGTTCTTC. Full variable domain (remainder filled in from reference TRBV5-1 and TRBJ2-1): KAGVTQTPRYLIKTRGQQVTLSCSPISGHRSVSWYQQTPGQGLQFLFEYFSETQRNKGNFPGRFSGRQFSNSRSEMNVSTLELGDSALYLCASSLGYPRGGNYNEQFFGPGTRLTVL.

The CDR3 spells CASSSSGGGGGAYEQYF. The CDR3 coding sequence is TGTGCCAGCAGTTCCAGCGGAGGGGGCGGTGGGGCCTACGAGCAGTACTTC. This chain links TRBV12-3 or TRBV12-4 with TRBJ2-7; weak D call: TRBD1 (7 bases). V gave up 4 bases and J gave up 2 bases, with 21 bases separating them. The CDR3 extends over 17 amino acids.

The chain joins TRBV6-2 or TRBV6-3 to TRBJ2-7; D uncertain. The CDR3 is 13 residues long. Trimming removed 4 bases at V and 3 bases at J, with 10 bases between. Germline V gene data show CDR1 as MNHEY and CDR2 as SVGEGT. CDR3 in DNA: TGTGCCAGCAGTTCCGCACCCCGCTACGAGCAGTACTTC. Protein: CASSSAPRYEQYF.

Here the CDR3 DNA reads TGTGCCAGCAGAGCAGGTCAGAGCACAGATACGCAGTATTTT. It codes for CASRAGQSTDTQYF. The rearrangement links TRBV2 to TRBJ2-3, with D uncertain. There are 14 residues in the CDR3. Germline CDR1 SNHLY, CDR2 FYNNEI. Trimming removed 6 bases from V and 0 bases from J, with 10 bases in between.

The chain combines TRBV5-5 with TRBJ2-3; D remains unclear. The CDR3 consists of 16 residues. CDR1 and CDR2 from the germline V gene are SGHKS and YYEKEE (reference sequence). V was shortened by 2 bases and J by 4 bases, with 17 bases between the two germline ends. In DNA form, the CDR3 reads TGTGCCAGCAGCTTTGATTTTACCGTGGTAGCAGATACGCAGTATTTT. Its translation is CASSFDFTVVADTQYF.

This clonotype was observed a few times. CDR3 bases: TGTGCCAGCAGCATCCGACTAGCGGAGAGGGAGACCCAGTACTTC. It yields the protein CASSIRLAERETQYF. This chain links TRBV7-9 with TRBJ2-5, with TRBD2 matching 9 bases. The CDR3 contains 15 residues. Germline lookup yields CDR1 SEHNR and CDR2 FQNEAQ (reference sequence). J gave up 5 bases and V 5 bases, and 9 bases lay outside the gene matches.

The sample holds a few counts of this clonotype. The chain carries TRBV2 and TRBJ2-1, with D possibly being TRBD2 (6 bases). There are 13 residues in the CDR3. The germline V gene has CDR1 SNHLY and CDR2 FYNNEI. The germline V and J ends were trimmed by 1 base and 10 bases, with 11 bases remaining between them. Here the CDR3 DNA reads TGTGCCAGCAGTGAAGGGGTGCTAGCGGAGCAGTTCTTC. Its translation is CASSEGVLAEQFF.

This clonotype was seen only a few times. In DNA form, the CDR3 reads TGCAGCGTTTTAGGGGGGGCCGGGGAGCTGTTTTTT. Translating gives CSVLGGAGELFF. The genes are TRBV29-1 and TRBJ2-2; tentative D call: TRBD2 (7 bases). The CDR3 is 12 residues long. V was pared by 5 bases and J by 6 bases, with 10 bases between. Germline lookup yields CDR1 SQVTM and CDR2 ANQGSEA.

The CDR3 DNA sequence: TGTGCCAGCAGCCGGGGGTGGACTGAAGCTTTCTTT. Translation gives CASSRGWTEAFF. This sequence joins TRBV7-9 and TRBJ1-1, with a weak D call TRBD1 (5 bases). The V end was cut by 5 bases, the J end by 5 bases, with 9 bases between. Germline V lookup: CDR1 SEHNR, CDR2 FQNEAQ (reference sequence). The length of the CDR3 is 12 residues.

The chain recombines TRBV4-3 with TRBJ1-4; D is unclear. Trimming pared 1 base from V and 4 bases from J, leaving 7 bases between. The CDR3 has 14 amino acids. From germline, CDR1 is LGHNA and CDR2 YSLEER. CDR3 sequence (DNA): TGCGCCAGCAGCCAAGGAGGTTTTAATGAAAAACTGTTTTTT. Translating it yields CASSQGGFNEKLFF.

In its sample, this clonotype was seen a few times. The rearrangement links TRBV20-1 to TRBJ2-7; possibly TRBD2 for D (5 bases). The V and J ends lost 2 bases and 0 bases respectively, with 14 bases between them. The germline V gene encodes CDR1 DFQATT and CDR2 SNEGSKA (reference sequence). The CDR3 length is 15 residues. The CDR3 loop reads CSARPEDGLSYEQYF. The CDR3 coding sequence is TGCAGTGCTAGACCTGAGGACGGACTCTCCTACGAGCAGTACTTC.

The rearrangement uses TRBV29-1 and TRBJ1-1; D unresolved. The CDR3 extends over 11 amino acids. Germline assignment: CDR1 SQVTM and CDR2 ANQGSEA. V was cut by 6 bases and J by 7 bases, with 12 bases left in between. CDR3 sequence reads: CSVRITGEAFF. For the CDR3, the DNA is TGCAGCGTCCGCATCACTGGTGAAGCTTTCTTT. The entire variable domain, with the rest obtained from reference TRBV29-1 and TRBJ1-1, is as follows: SAVISQKPSRDICQRGTSLTIQCQVDSQVTMMFWYRQQPGQSLTLIATANQGSEATYESGFVIDKFPISRPNLTFSTLTVSNMSPEDSSIYLCSVRITGEAFFGQGTRLTVV.